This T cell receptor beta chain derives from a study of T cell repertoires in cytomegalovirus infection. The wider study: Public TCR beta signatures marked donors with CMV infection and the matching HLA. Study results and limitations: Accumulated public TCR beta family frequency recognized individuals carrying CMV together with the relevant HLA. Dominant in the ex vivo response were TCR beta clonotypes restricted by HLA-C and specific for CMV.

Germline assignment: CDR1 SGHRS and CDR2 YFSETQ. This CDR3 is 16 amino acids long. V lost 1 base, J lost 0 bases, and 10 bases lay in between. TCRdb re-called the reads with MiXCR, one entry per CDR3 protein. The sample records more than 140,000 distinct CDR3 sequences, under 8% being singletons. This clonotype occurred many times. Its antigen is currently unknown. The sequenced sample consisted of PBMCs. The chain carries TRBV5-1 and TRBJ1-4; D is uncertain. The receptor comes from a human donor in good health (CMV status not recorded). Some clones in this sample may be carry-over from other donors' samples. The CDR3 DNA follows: TGCGCCAGCAGCTTGACAGTTAGTTCAACTAATGAAAAACTGTTTTTT. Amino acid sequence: CASSLTVSSTNEKLFF. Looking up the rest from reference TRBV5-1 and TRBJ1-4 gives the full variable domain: KAGVTQTPRYLIKTRGQQVTLSCSPISGHRSVSWYQQTPGQGLQFLFEYFSETQRNKGNFPGRFSGRQFSNSRSEMNVSTLELGDSALYLCASSLTVSSTNEKLFFGSGTQLSVL.